This is a list of T cell receptor beta chains from one sample in a study of beta chain features in type 1 diabetes. Assay: immunoSEQ multiplex PCR; the TCRdb copy retains only in-frame clones and omits some. The data show about 260,000 clones, with roughly 22% seen just once and 0.028% held by the top ten. Input material: naive CD4+ T cells from blood. The receptors shown here come from a woman between 40 and 50 years old with type 1 diabetes. Each CDR3 is given with its conserved first and last residue. Fields, in order: clone size, J gene, D gene, V gene, CDR3 length, CDR3 DNA, CDR3 protein. D genes are given only for firm matches. Not every row has a clone size; where given, it reads once, few, many or a size class.

abundance: .; j_gene: TRBJ1-1; d_gene: .; v_gene: TRBV5-1; len: 15; CDR3nt: TGCGCCAGCAGCTCCACAGGGATGGAGAACACTGAAGCTTTCTTT; CDR3aa: CASSSTGMENTEAFF
abundance: once; j_gene: TRBJ1-1; d_gene: TRBD1; v_gene: TRBV28; len: 13; CDR3nt: TGTGCCAGCAGTTTAGGACAGGGCCCTGAAGCTTTCTTT; CDR3aa: CASSLGQGPEAFF
abundance: few; j_gene: TRBJ2-5; d_gene: .; v_gene: TRBV14; len: 16; CDR3nt: TGTGCCAGCAGCGCCCTGTCCGGGACACTGCAAGAGACCCAGTACTTC; CDR3aa: CASSALSGTLQETQYF
abundance: .; j_gene: TRBJ2-7; d_gene: TRBD1; v_gene: TRBV28; len: 14; CDR3nt: TGTGCCAGCAGTGATGGACAGGGATGGGACGAGCAGTACTTC; CDR3aa: CASSDGQGWDEQYF
abundance: few; j_gene: TRBJ1-3; d_gene: .; v_gene: TRBV30; len: 12; CDR3nt: TGTGCCTGGAGCGGCTCTGGAAACACCATATATTTT; CDR3aa: CAWSGSGNTIYF
abundance: few; j_gene: TRBJ1-1; d_gene: TRBD1; v_gene: TRBV7-2; len: 13; CDR3nt: TGTGCCAGCAGCTTTACAGGGGACACTGAAGCTTTCTTT; CDR3aa: CASSFTGDTEAFF
abundance: .; j_gene: TRBJ2-7; d_gene: .; v_gene: TRBV21-1; len: 16; CDR3nt: TGTGCCAGCAGCAATAGAGGACTAGCGGGGTCCTACGAGCAGTACTTC; CDR3aa: CASSNRGLAGSYEQYF
abundance: few; j_gene: TRBJ2-7; d_gene: .; v_gene: TRBV4-2; len: 15; CDR3nt: TGTGCCAGCAGCCAAGATCTCAGGGGAATCTACGAGCAGTACTTC; CDR3aa: CASSQDLRGIYEQYF
abundance: few; j_gene: TRBJ2-1; d_gene: TRBD2; v_gene: TRBV5-4; len: 19; CDR3nt: TGTGCCAGCAGTCGAATGGGTTCCTCTAGCGGGAGAACTAACAATGAGCAGTTCTTC; CDR3aa: CASSRMGSSSGRTNNEQFF
abundance: few; j_gene: TRBJ2-2; d_gene: .; v_gene: TRBV4-1; len: 15; CDR3nt: TGCGCCAGCAGCCACAGGGGCTTGAACACCGGGGAGCTGTTTTTT; CDR3aa: CASSHRGLNTGELFF
abundance: .; j_gene: TRBJ1-1; d_gene: .; v_gene: TRBV7-2; len: 14; CDR3nt: TGTGCCAGCAGCTTACAGGGCATGAACACTGAAGCTTTCTTT; CDR3aa: CASSLQGMNTEAFF
abundance: few; j_gene: TRBJ2-5; d_gene: TRBD1; v_gene: TRBV15; len: 14; CDR3nt: TGTGCCACCAGCAGAGACAGGGGGCAAGAGACCCAGTACTTC; CDR3aa: CATSRDRGQETQYF
abundance: .; j_gene: TRBJ2-7; d_gene: .; v_gene: TRBV6-5; len: 15; CDR3nt: TGTGCCAGCAGTTACTCGATCTATTCCTCCTACGAGCAGTACTTC; CDR3aa: CASSYSIYSSYEQYF
abundance: .; j_gene: TRBJ2-3; d_gene: .; v_gene: TRBV20-1; len: 10; CDR3nt: TGCAGTGGAGGGACAGATACGCAGTATTTT; CDR3aa: CSGGTDTQYF
abundance: few; j_gene: TRBJ2-5; d_gene: TRBD1; v_gene: TRBV4-1; len: 16; CDR3nt: TGCGCCAGCAGCCAAGGACAGGGGAGTAGGTTAGAGACCCAGTACTTC; CDR3aa: CASSQGQGSRLETQYF
abundance: .; j_gene: TRBJ2-1; d_gene: .; v_gene: TRBV30; len: 12; CDR3nt: TGTGCCTGGAAACCGACAGGCAATGAGCAGTTCTTC; CDR3aa: CAWKPTGNEQFF
abundance: .; j_gene: TRBJ1-2; d_gene: TRBD1; v_gene: TRBV28; len: 14; CDR3nt: TGTGCCAGCAGTAATCTACAGGGGGCGGAAGGCTACACCTTC; CDR3aa: CASSNLQGAEGYTF
abundance: .; j_gene: TRBJ2-1; d_gene: TRBD1; v_gene: TRBV9; len: 13; CDR3nt: TGTGCCAGCAGCGAGGGGGGACAGGATGAGCAGTTCTTC; CDR3aa: CASSEGGQDEQFF
abundance: few; j_gene: TRBJ2-7; d_gene: .; v_gene: TRBV18; len: 15; CDR3nt: TGTGCCAGCTCCCCCGGGACTTTGAGCTCCTACGAGCAGTACTTC; CDR3aa: CASSPGTLSSYEQYF
abundance: .; j_gene: TRBJ2-3; d_gene: TRBD1; v_gene: TRBV7-9; len: 16; CDR3nt: TGTGCCAGCAGCCGGGACAGGGCGTCTAACACAGATACGCAGTATTTT; CDR3aa: CASSRDRASNTDTQYF